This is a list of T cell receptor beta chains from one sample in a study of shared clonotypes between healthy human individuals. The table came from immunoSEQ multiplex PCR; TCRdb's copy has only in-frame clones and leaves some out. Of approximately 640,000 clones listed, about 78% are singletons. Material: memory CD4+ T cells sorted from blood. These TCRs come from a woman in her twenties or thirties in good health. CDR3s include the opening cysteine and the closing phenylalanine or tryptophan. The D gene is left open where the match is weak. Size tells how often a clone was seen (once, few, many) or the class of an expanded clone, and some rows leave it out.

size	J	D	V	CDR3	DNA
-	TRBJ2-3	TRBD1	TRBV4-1	CASRRGQGAADTQYF	TGCGCCAGCAGGCGAGGGCAGGGGGCCGCAGATACGCAGTATTTT
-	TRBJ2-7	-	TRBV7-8	CASSLVGTSYEQYF	TGTGCCAGCAGCTTAGTCGGCACTAGCTACGAGCAGTACTTC
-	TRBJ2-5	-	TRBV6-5	CASSYSWTGGETQYF	TGTGCCAGCAGTTACTCTTGGACAGGAGGGGAGACCCAGTACTTC
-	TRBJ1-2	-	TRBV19	CASSINGRGYTF	TGTGCCAGTAGTATAAACGGCCGAGGCTACACCTTC
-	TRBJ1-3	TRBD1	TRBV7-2	CASSMDRGSGNTIYF	TGTGCCAGCAGCATGGACAGGGGATCTGGAAACACCATATATTTT
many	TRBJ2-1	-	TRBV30	CAWRNGTYNEQFF	TGTGCCTGGAGAAACGGAACTTACAATGAGCAGTTCTTC
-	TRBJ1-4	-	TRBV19	CASSIRPQLGGLPEKLFF	TGTGCCAGTAGTATACGTCCCCAATTGGGGGGGCTGCCTGAAAAACTGTTTTTT
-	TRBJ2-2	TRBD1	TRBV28	CASRQGGTGELFF	TGTGCCAGCCGACAGGGTGGCACCGGGGAGCTGTTTTTT
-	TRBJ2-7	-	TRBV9	CASSAGWRATYEQYF	TGTGCCAGCAGCGCGGGGTGGCGGGCCACCTACGAGCAGTACTTC
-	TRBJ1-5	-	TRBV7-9	CASSLEGLSNQPQHF	TGTGCCAGCAGCTTGGAGGGGCTTAGCAATCAGCCCCAGCATTTT
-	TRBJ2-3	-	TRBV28	CASSLIGSVGDTQYF	TGTGCCAGCAGTTTGATTGGGTCAGTTGGGGATACGCAGTATTTT
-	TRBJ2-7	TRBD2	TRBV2	CASNRLAGAPEQYF	TGTGCCAGCAACCGATTGGCGGGAGCCCCAGAGCAGTACTTC
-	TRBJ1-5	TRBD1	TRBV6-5	CASSSDRASNQPQHF	TGTGCCAGCAGTTCCGACAGGGCGAGCAATCAGCCCCAGCATTTT
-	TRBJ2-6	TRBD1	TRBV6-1	CASSESRGFNPGANVLTF	TGTGCCAGCAGTGAGAGCAGGGGGTTCAACCCTGGGGCCAACGTCCTGACTTTC
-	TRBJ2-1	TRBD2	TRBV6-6	CASSLLTSAEQFF	TGTGCCAGCAGTTTATTGACTAGCGCAGAGCAGTTCTTC
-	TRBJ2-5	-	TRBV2	CASSAAGSGQETQYF	TGTGCCAGCAGTGCTGCGGGGTCGGGGCAAGAGACCCAGTACTTC
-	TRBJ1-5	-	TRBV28	CASSPLRDTSNQPQHF	TGTGCCAGCAGTCCTCTCCGGGACACTAGCAATCAGCCCCAGCATTTT
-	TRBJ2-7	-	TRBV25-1	CASSEESSRAPNEQYF	TGTGCCAGCAGTGAAGAGTCATCCAGGGCACCTAACGAGCAGTACTTC
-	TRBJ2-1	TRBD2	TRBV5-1	CASSFNGGRDEQFF	TGCGCCAGCAGCTTTAATGGCGGGAGGGATGAGCAGTTCTTC
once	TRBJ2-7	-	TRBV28	CASSLPYSNYEQYF	TGTGCCAGCAGTTTGCCGTACAGTAACTACGAGCAGTACTTC
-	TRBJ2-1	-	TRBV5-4	CASSLPWRSSYNEQFF	TGTGCCAGCAGCTTGCCCTGGCGAAGCTCCTACAATGAGCAGTTCTTC
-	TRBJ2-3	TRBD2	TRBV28	CASSKTSGGDTQYF	TGTGCCAGCAGTAAGACTAGCGGGGGGGATACGCAGTATTTT
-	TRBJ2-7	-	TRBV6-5	CASSYRDSMDEQYF	TGTGCCAGCAGTTATAGGGACTCTATGGACGAGCAGTACTTC